Below are 18 T cell receptor beta chains sequenced from a single sample in a study of blood T cell repertoires in COVID-19. The protocol was immunoSEQ multiplex PCR, while the TCRdb copy is restricted to in-frame clones and leaves out a portion. This table has approximately 300,000 clones, 80% to 95% appearing once. Material: peripheral blood. The receptor set was obtained from a woman in her twenties or thirties with COVID-19, enrolled during active disease.

This sequence joins TRBV4-1 and TRBJ1-1; D is possibly TRBD1 (6 bases). Trimming cost V 1 base and J 10 bases, with 19 bases left between them. This CDR3 contains 15 residues. CDR1 is MGHRA, CDR2 YSYEKL, per germline. CDR3 in amino acids: CASSQVGGELTRAFF. DNA of the CDR3: TGCGCCAGCAGCCAAGTTGGGGGCGAATTGACGAGAGCTTTCTTT.

The chain links TRBV6-6 to TRBJ2-7; the match to TRBD1 covers 9 bases. V lost 2 bases to trimming and J lost 3 bases; unmatched junction nucleotides: 5. The CDR3 runs to 15 residues. Germline CDR1 is MNHNY and CDR2 is SVGAGI (reference sequence). The CDR3 loop reads CASSYPDRGSYEQYF. The CDR3 region has the DNA TGTGCCAGCAGTTACCCGGACAGGGGTAGCTACGAGCAGTACTTC.

CDR3 nucleotide sequence: TGTGCCAGCAGCCACAGGGAGATCGGAAACACCATATATTTT. Its translation: CASSHREIGNTIYF. The rearrangement links TRBV6-6 to TRBJ1-3, with D possibly TRBD1 on 6 matching bases. V shed 6 bases and J shed 4 bases, with 13 bases lying between them. Germline loops: CDR1 MNHNY, CDR2 SVGAGI (reference sequence). The CDR3 extends over 14 amino acids.

Only one count was recorded for this clone. The rearrangement joins TRBV3-1 (or the pseudogene TRBV3-2) to TRBJ1-6, with 8 bases lining up with TRBD1. J lost 9 bases, V lost 4 bases, and 8 bases had no gene match. Germline assignment: CDR1 LGHDT and CDR2 YNNKEL (reference sequence). The CDR3 runs 15 residues. CDR3 sequence reads: CASSLDRVLGSPLHF. CDR3 nucleotide sequence: TGTGCCAGCAGCCTGGACAGGGTCCTAGGTTCACCCCTCCACTTT.

The rearrangement links TRBV7-9 to TRBJ2-5, with 7 bases that match TRBD1. This CDR3 region has 14 residues. The V gene's germline CDR1 is SEHNR and CDR2 FQNEAQ (reference sequence). V was clipped by 4 bases and J by 2 bases; unmatched bases: 4. The CDR3 DNA follows: TGTGCCAGCAGCTGGGGACAGATACAAGAGACCCAGTACTTC. Translation gives CASSWGQIQETQYF.

This clone was observed a single time. The chain has TRBV9 and TRBJ2-1; TRBD2 aligns across 16 bases. Losses at the gene ends were 1 base for V and 7 bases for J; bases not matched to a gene: 5. Germline loops: CDR1 SGDLS, CDR2 YYNGEE. CDR3 length equals 17 residues. This CDR3 reads CASSVTPGLAGGNEQFF. CDR3 bases: TGTGCCAGCAGCGTAACCCCGGGACTAGCGGGAGGGAATGAGCAGTTCTTC.

The chain has TRBV20-1 and TRBJ2-1; D possibly corresponds to TRBD2 (5 bases). Germline V gives CDR1 DFQATT, CDR2 SNEGSKA (reference sequence). The CDR3 extends over 12 amino acids. V lost 6 bases and J 7 bases, leaving 13 bases between the germline ends. The CDR3 sequence: CSASLLENEQFF. The DNA for the CDR3 is TGCAGTGCCAGTCTACTAGAGAATGAGCAGTTCTTC.

The CDR3 reads CSVRTPRDRSHEQYF. The CDR3 region has the DNA TGCAGCGTTCGAACCCCTCGGGACAGGTCCCACGAGCAGTACTTC. The chain links TRBV29-1 to TRBJ2-7; TRBD1 matches at 8 bases. The trim removed 5 bases at V and 5 bases at J, leaving 14 bases unmatched. The CDR3 has 15 amino acids. The germline gives CDR1 SQVTM, CDR2 ANQGSEA.

The rearrangement joins TRBV5-1 to TRBJ2-5, with TRBD2 identical over 8 bases. J gave up 5 bases and V 4 bases, and 10 bases lay outside the gene matches. Germline V CDR1 and CDR2: SGHRS, YFSETQ. This CDR3 comprises 15 residues. The CDR3 region is CASSPWTSQRETQYF. The CDR3 region has the DNA TGCGCCAGCAGCCCCTGGACTAGCCAGAGGGAGACCCAGTACTTC.

The DNA of the CDR3 is TGTGCCAGCAGCTTACTCCCTCAGGGGGGGGAGCTGTTTTTT. Amino acid sequence: CASSLLPQGGELFF. V gene TRBV5-5 combines with J gene TRBJ2-2, with a weak D call TRBD1 (6 bases). The CDR3 spans 14 residues. Germline CDR1 is SGHKS and CDR2 is YYEKEE (reference sequence). V was pared by 2 bases and J by 8 bases, with 13 bases between.

The sample holds a few counts of this clone. This CDR3 is CASSLDDRSYEQYF. CDR3 DNA: TGTGCCAGCAGCTTAGACGACAGATCCTACGAGCAGTACTTC. V and J are TRBV7-9 and TRBJ2-7, with D possibly TRBD1 on 5 matching bases. Trimming took 1 base from V and 1 from J, leaving 8 bases between them. The CDR3 extends over 14 amino acids. From germline, CDR1 is SEHNR and CDR2 FQNEAQ (reference sequence).

The V call is TRBV30, the J call TRBJ1-1, with D possibly TRBD1 on 6 matching bases. The CDR3 extends over 13 amino acids. Germline loops: CDR1 GTSNPN, CDR2 SVGIG (reference sequence). The V end was cut by 2 bases, the J end by 4 bases, with 11 bases between. The CDR3 here is CAWSSRGFTEAFF. DNA of the CDR3: TGTGCCTGGAGTAGCAGGGGATTCACTGAAGCTTTCTTT.

The V and J genes are TRBV19 and TRBJ1-5; possibly TRBD1 for D (5 bases). V lost 3 bases, J lost 0 bases, and 9 bases lay in between. There are 15 residues in the CDR3. Germline CDR1 is LNHDA and CDR2 is SQIVND (reference sequence). In DNA form, the CDR3 reads TGTGCCAGTAGTATGGGGGACTATAGCAATCAGCCCCAGCATTTT. Amino acid sequence: CASSMGDYSNQPQHF.

This chain joins TRBV5-1 and TRBJ2-5; D may be TRBD2 (6 bases). CDR1 and CDR2 (germline): SGHRS, YFSETQ. V was shortened by 3 bases and J by 2 bases, with 17 bases between the two germline ends. This CDR3 is built from 16 residues. The CDR3 sequence: CASSWRGQGSQETQYF. The CDR3 DNA follows: TGCGCCAGCAGCTGGAGGGGCCAGGGATCTCAAGAGACCCAGTACTTC.

The V call is TRBV19, the J call TRBJ1-6, with D hard to call. Germline V gene lookup returns CDR1 LNHDA and CDR2 SQIVND (reference sequence). V shed 8 bases and J shed 2 bases, with 16 bases lying between them. This CDR3 has 16 residues. The chain's CDR3 is CASSPWGAPYNSPLHF. CDR3 DNA: TGTGCCAGTTCTCCATGGGGAGCCCCCTATAATTCACCCCTCCACTTT.

The chain uses TRBV10-3 and TRBJ1-2; 9 positions agree with TRBD1. V shed 0 bases, J shed 6 bases, and the junction held 2 bases outside the gene matches. The CDR3 consists of 14 residues. CDR1 is ENHRY and CDR2 is SYGVKD in the germline V gene. The CDR3 protein is CAISESGTGNGYTF. CDR3 DNA: TGTGCCATCAGTGAGTCCGGGACAGGGAATGGCTACACCTTC.

J is TRBJ1-2 and V is TRBV5-5; possibly TRBD1 for D (5 bases). The CDR3 has 15 amino acids. Deletions cut 0 bases from V and 2 bases from J, with 11 bases between. Germline-derived CDR1 and CDR2 are SGHKS and YYEKEE (reference sequence). The CDR3 nucleotides are TGTGCCAGCAGCTTGGAAGGGGCATCCAACTATGGCTACACCTTC. It is translated as CASSLEGASNYGYTF.

The genes are TRBV19 and TRBJ1-6, with D perhaps TRBD1 (6 bases). This CDR3 region has 13 residues. Germline V gives CDR1 LNHDA, CDR2 SQIVND (reference sequence). V was trimmed by 8 bases and J by 6 bases, leaving 11 bases between them. The CDR3 coding sequence is TGTGCCAGTCAGGGGCTGAGTAATTCACCCCTCCACTTT. It encodes CASQGLSNSPLHF.